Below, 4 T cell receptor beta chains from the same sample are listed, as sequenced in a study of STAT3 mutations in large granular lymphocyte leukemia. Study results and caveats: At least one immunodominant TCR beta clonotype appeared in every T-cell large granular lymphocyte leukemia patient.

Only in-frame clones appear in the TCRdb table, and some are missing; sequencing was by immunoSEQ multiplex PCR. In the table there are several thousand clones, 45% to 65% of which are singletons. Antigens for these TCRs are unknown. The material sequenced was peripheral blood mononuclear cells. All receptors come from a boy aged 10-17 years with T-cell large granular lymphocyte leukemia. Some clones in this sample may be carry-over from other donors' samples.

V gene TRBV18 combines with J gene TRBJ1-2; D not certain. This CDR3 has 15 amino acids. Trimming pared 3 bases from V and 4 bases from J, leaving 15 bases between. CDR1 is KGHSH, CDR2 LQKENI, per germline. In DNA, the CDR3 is TGTGCCAGCTCACCCCGGGCCCCACGGGGCTATGGCTACACCTTC. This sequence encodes CASSPRAPRGYGYTF. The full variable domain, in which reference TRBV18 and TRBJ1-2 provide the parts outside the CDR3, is NAGVMQNPRHLVRRRGQEARLRCSPMKGHSHVYWYRQLPEEGLKFMVYLQKENIIDESGMPKERFSAEFPKEGPSILRIQQVVRGDSAAYFCASSPRAPRGYGYTFGSGTRLTVV.

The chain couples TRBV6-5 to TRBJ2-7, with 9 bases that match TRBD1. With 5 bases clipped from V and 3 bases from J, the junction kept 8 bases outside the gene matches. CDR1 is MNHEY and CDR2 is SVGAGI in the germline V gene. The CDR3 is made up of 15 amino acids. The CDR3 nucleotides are TGTGCCAGCAGTCCAATACAGGGGGCGTTCTACGAGCAGTACTTC. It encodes CASSPIQGAFYEQYF.

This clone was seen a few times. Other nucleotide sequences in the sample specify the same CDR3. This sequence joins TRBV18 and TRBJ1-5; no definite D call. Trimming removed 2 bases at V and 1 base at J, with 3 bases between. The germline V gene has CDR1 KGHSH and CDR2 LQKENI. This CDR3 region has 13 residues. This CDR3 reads CASSPGSNQPQHF. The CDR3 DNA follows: TGTGCCAGCTCACCAGGGAGCAATCAGCCCCAGCATTTT.

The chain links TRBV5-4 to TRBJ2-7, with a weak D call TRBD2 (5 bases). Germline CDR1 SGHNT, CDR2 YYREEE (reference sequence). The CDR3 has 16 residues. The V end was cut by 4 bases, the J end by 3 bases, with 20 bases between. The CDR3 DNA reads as TGTGCCAGCAGCGAGGGCCGAGGAGGTAAAGGCTACGAGCAGTACTTC. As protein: CASSEGRGGKGYEQYF.